The source of this TCR beta chain is a study of metastatic and nonmetastatic thyroid tumors. This clone was detected many times. The entire patient cohort was treatment-naive prior to thyroid surgery. In the authors' methods: For papillary thyroid cancer, a distant-metastasis classifier was constructed from CDR3 differences observed across clinicopathological groups. TCRdb used MiXCR to call clones anew from the PCR reads. It is TCRdb's table, rather than the study itself, that gives the V and J calls and clone size. The data contain roughly 90,000 clones, around 14% of them seen just once; the ten biggest clones take up around 3.3%. Germline V gives CDR1 MNHNS, CDR2 SASEGT. The CDR3 is 15 amino acids. The V gene end was trimmed by 6 bases and the J gene end by 7 bases; junction bases not matched to a gene: 8.

Sequenced input: blood. The chain uses TRBV6-1 and TRBJ2-1; 11 nucleotides line up with TRBD2. The receptor was derived from a female donor with papillary thyroid cancer or a benign thyroid nodule (not recorded which). Some clones in this sample may be carry-over from other donors' samples. The CDR3 sequence: CASRRASGGWNEQFF. In DNA form, the CDR3 reads TGTGCCAGCAGGAGGGCTAGCGGGGGGTGGAATGAGCAGTTCTTC.